This entry features one T cell receptor (beta chain) sequence. V gave up 0 bases and J gave up 6 bases, with 10 bases separating them. This CDR3 comprises 14 residues. The germline V gene encodes CDR1 SGDLS and CDR2 YYNGEE. TCRdb keeps only in-frame clones here, not all; method: immunoSEQ multiplex PCR. The table lists some 250,000 clones, 80% to 90% of them singletons. The sample comes from a study of blood T cell repertoires in COVID-19. This receptor was obtained from a woman older than 75 with COVID-19, enrolled during active disease. The chain carries TRBV9 and TRBJ1-5; D perhaps matches TRBD1 (6 bases). The sequenced sample consisted of peripheral blood. DNA of the CDR3: TGTGCCAGCAGCGTAGGGGTAGGGGGTCAGCCCCAGCATTTT. It translates to CASSVGVGGQPQHF.